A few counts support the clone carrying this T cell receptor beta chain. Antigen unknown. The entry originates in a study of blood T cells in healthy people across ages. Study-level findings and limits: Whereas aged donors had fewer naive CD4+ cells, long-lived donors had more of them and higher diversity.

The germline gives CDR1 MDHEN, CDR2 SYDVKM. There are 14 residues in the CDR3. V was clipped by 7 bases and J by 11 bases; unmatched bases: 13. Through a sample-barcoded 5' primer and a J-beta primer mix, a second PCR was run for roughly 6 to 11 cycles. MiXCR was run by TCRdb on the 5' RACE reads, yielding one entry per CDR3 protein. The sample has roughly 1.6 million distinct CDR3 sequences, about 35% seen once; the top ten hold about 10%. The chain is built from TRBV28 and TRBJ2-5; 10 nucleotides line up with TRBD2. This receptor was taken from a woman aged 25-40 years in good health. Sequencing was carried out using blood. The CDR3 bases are TGTGCCAGCATCGGAGCGGGAGGGGGCAAAGAGCAGTACTTC. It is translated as CASIGAGGGKEQYF.